The rows below give T cell receptor beta chains drawn from one sample of a study of T cells in Graves' hyperthyroidism and ophthalmopathy. Each CDR3 protein is one row after TCRdb ran MiXCR on the multiplex PCR reads. The profile covers about 640,000 distinct CDR3 sequences, with 20% to 25% appearing a single time and over 30% taken by the ten largest. The source material was blood. Receptor source: a man aged 25-40 years with Graves' ophthalmopathy. Each CDR3 is given with its conserved first and last residue. Each record gives: D gene, clone size, CDR3 length, V gene, J gene, CDR3 protein, CDR3 DNA. The D gene is left open where the match is weak. Clone size appears in some rows only: once, few, many, or a class for an expanded clone.

.	few	18	TRBV7-2	TRBJ2-7	CASSLGGGGLLGPYEQYF	TGTGCCAGCAGCTTAGGGGGAGGAGGACTATTAGGGCCCTACGAGCAGTACTTC
.	.	14	TRBV4-2	TRBJ2-3	CASSQDRGANTQYF	TGTGCCAGCAGCCAAGACAGGGGAGCTAATACGCAGTATTTT
.	few	14	TRBV7-8	TRBJ2-3	CASSLVRRTDTQYF	TGTGCCAGCAGCTTAGTTCGTAGAACAGATACGCAGTATTTT
.	many	14	TRBV5-1	TRBJ1-1	CASSVPGPDSEAFF	TGCGCCAGCAGCGTACCGGGCCCCGACAGTGAAGCTTTCTTT
.	.	12	TRBV29-1	TRBJ2-7	CSVEDQGSEQYF	TGCAGCGTTGAAGATCAGGGGTCCGAGCAGTACTTC
.	many	15	TRBV2	TRBJ1-5	CASSDRGSSNQPQHF	TGTGCCAGCAGTGATAGGGGGAGTAGCAATCAGCCCCAGCATTTT
TRBD1	.	15	TRBV5-1	TRBJ1-1	CASNTGGWMNTEAFF	TGCGCCAGCAATACAGGGGGCTGGATGAACACTGAAGCTTTCTTT
.	few	12	TRBV5-1	TRBJ2-1	CASSIQGSQQFF	TGCGCCAGCAGCATCCAAGGGAGCCAGCAGTTCTTC
.	.	13	TRBV9	TRBJ2-1	CASSVAYYNEQFF	TGTGCCAGCAGCGTAGCTTACTACAATGAGCAGTTCTTC
.	few	14	TRBV2	TRBJ2-5	CASSEQRQGQTQYF	TGTGCCAGCAGTGAGCAGCGGCAGGGTCAGACCCAGTACTTC
TRBD2	many	14	TRBV2	TRBJ2-7	CASQGTSGSDEQYF	TGTGCCAGCCAGGGGACTAGCGGGAGCGACGAGCAGTACTTC
.	many	11	TRBV29-1	TRBJ1-1	CSGDMGTEAFF	TGCAGCGGAGACATGGGGACTGAAGCTTTCTTT
TRBD1	many	15	TRBV2	TRBJ2-2	CASRAGQAVTGELFF	TGTGCCAGCAGAGCTGGACAGGCTGTCACCGGGGAGCTGTTTTTT
.	few	12	TRBV30	TRBJ2-7	CAFDLGAYEQYF	TGTGCCTTCGACTTGGGGGCCTACGAGCAGTACTTC
TRBD2	.	16	TRBV5-1	TRBJ2-7	CASSLTPGLAGPEQYF	TGCGCCAGCAGCTTAACCCCGGGACTAGCGGGACCTGAGCAGTACTTC
TRBD1	.	14	TRBV20-1	TRBJ1-5	CSARAGGLNQPQHF	TGCAGTGCTAGAGCAGGGGGTCTTAATCAGCCCCAGCATTTT
TRBD1	.	14	TRBV27	TRBJ2-7	CASRHGQGLNEQYF	TGTGCCAGCAGGCATGGACAGGGGTTGAACGAGCAGTACTTC
.	.	15	TRBV4-1	TRBJ1-5	CASSQQPNSNQPQHF	TGCGCCAGCAGCCAACAGCCAAATAGCAATCAGCCCCAGCATTTT
.	many	11	TRBV7-8	TRBJ1-1	CASEGNTEAFF	TGTGCCAGTGAGGGGAACACTGAAGCTTTCTTT
.	.	16	TRBV5-1	TRBJ2-7	CASSLGLPGATYEQYF	TGCGCCAGCAGCTTGGGCCTCCCAGGGGCCACCTACGAGCAGTACTTC
TRBD2	few	14	TRBV30	TRBJ2-2	CAWSGTSQAGELFF	TGTGCCTGGAGCGGGACTAGCCAGGCAGGGGAGCTGTTTTTT
TRBD1	.	14	TRBV20-1	TRBJ1-4	CRARESTGVEKLFF	TGCAGGGCTAGAGAATCGACAGGGGTTGAAAAACTGTTTTTT
TRBD1	.	12	TRBV9	TRBJ2-2	CASSAGGGELFF	TGTGCCAGCAGCGCAGGGGGCGGGGAGCTGTTTTTT